Each of the 13 T cell receptor beta chains below was sequenced from the same sample in a study of OX40 agonist ivuxolimab in advanced cancers. TCRdb keeps only in-frame clones here, not all; method: immunoSEQ multiplex PCR. The top ten hold approximately 1.3% of the sample, which has about 72,000 clones, about 85% seen once. Source: CD4+ or CD8+ T cells sorted from blood, taken in a trial of the OX40 agonist ivuxolimab. The receptors here all came from an adult with an advanced solid tumor such as melanoma, head and neck, liver or kidney cancer.

This rearrangement joins TRBV2 to TRBJ2-3; D is possibly TRBD2 (6 bases). The germline V gene has CDR1 SNHLY and CDR2 FYNNEI. Deletions cut 7 bases from V and 0 bases from J, with 11 bases between. The CDR3 length is 14 residues. The CDR3 DNA follows: TGTGCCAGCAAGAGCGGGTTTAGCACAGATACGCAGTATTTT. Translation: CASKSGFSTDTQYF.

V gene TRBV5-4 combines with J gene TRBJ2-7; 9 bases are shared with TRBD1. The J segment lost 9 bases and the V segment lost 4 bases, leaving 5 bases of the junction unmatched. The germline V gene encodes CDR1 SGHNT and CDR2 YYREEE (reference sequence). This CDR3 region has 12 residues. The chain's CDR3 is CASSRTGVGQYF. The DNA for the CDR3 is TGTGCCAGCAGCCGGACAGGGGTTGGGCAGTACTTC.

In DNA form, the CDR3 reads TGTGCCAGCAGTGTTTATGGGACGGGGATGGGGAATGAGCAGTTCTTC. Its protein product is CASSVYGTGMGNEQFF. The chain has TRBV6-6 and TRBJ2-1; either TRBD1 or TRBD2 may supply D (5 bases each). The CDR3 extends over 16 amino acids. Trimming removed 5 bases from V and 7 bases from J, with 21 bases in between. Germline V gene sequence: CDR1 MNHNY, CDR2 SVGAGI (reference sequence).

This rearrangement joins TRBV19 to TRBJ1-2, with 8 bases that match TRBD1. The length of the CDR3 is 14 residues. CDR1 LNHDA and CDR2 SQIVND come from the germline V gene (reference sequence). The J segment lost 4 bases and the V segment lost 5 bases, leaving 6 bases of the junction unmatched. The CDR3 is CASSAPDRGYGYTF. In nucleotides, the CDR3 is TGTGCCAGTAGTGCTCCCGACAGGGGCTATGGCTACACCTTC. The complete variable domain, with remaining parts taken from reference TRBV19 and TRBJ1-2, reads DGGITQSPKYLFRKEGQNVTLSCEQNLNHDAMYWYRQDPGQGLRLIYYSQIVNDFQKGDIAEGYSVSREKKESFPLTVTSAQKNPTAFYLCASSAPDRGYGYTFGSGTRLTVV.

The chain combines TRBV19 with TRBJ2-3; D uncertain. The CDR3 extends over 14 amino acids. CDR1 and CDR2 from the germline V gene are LNHDA and SQIVND (reference sequence). The V gene lost 5 bases and the J gene lost 1 base, with 10 bases spanning the gap. DNA for the CDR3: TGTGCCAGTAGTGTCCCGACCCGCACAGATACGCAGTATTTT. This encodes CASSVPTRTDTQYF.

This clone showed up just once. The rearrangement uses TRBV19 and TRBJ1-4, with 11 nucleotides matching TRBD1. CDR3 length: 16 residues. Losses at the gene ends were 10 bases for V and 8 bases for J; bases not matched to a gene: 15. Germline V gene lookup returns CDR1 LNHDA and CDR2 SQIVND (reference sequence). The CDR3 sequence is CATEAGTGGQIEKLFF. DNA for the CDR3: TGTGCCACCGAAGCCGGGACAGGGGGTCAGATCGAAAAACTGTTTTTT.

The CDR3 region has the DNA TGTGCCAGCAGCCTCCAGGCAGGGGGGCCTTACGAGCAGTACTTC. This gives the protein CASSLQAGGPYEQYF. The chain combines TRBV11-2 with TRBJ2-7; possible D gene TRBD1, 7 bases. Germline loops: CDR1 SGHAT, CDR2 FQNNGV. V shed 5 bases and J shed 4 bases, with 18 bases lying between them. CDR3 size: 15 residues.

The rearrangement uses TRBV11-1 and TRBJ2-3; maybe TRBD2 (5 bases). The V end was cut by 5 bases, the J end by 1 base, with 10 bases between. The CDR3 consists of 14 residues. Germline lookup yields CDR1 SGHAT and CDR2 FQDESV (reference sequence). In DNA, the CDR3 is TGTGCCAGCAGCCCCAGGACTCGCACAGATACGCAGTATTTT. Protein sequence: CASSPRTRTDTQYF.

This clone was counted a single time. V and J are TRBV19 and TRBJ2-7; 7 nucleotides match TRBD2. The CDR3 has 15 residues. V shed 10 bases and J 1 base; nucleotides not matched to a gene: 13. Germline V gives CDR1 LNHDA, CDR2 SQIVND (reference sequence). The CDR3 reads CATKGGGPVSYEQYF. The CDR3 DNA reads TGTGCCACCAAAGGCGGGGGTCCCGTATCCTACGAGCAGTACTTC.

The V and J genes are TRBV19 and TRBJ1-1; TRBD1 agrees at 7 bases. V was clipped by 4 bases and J by 0 bases; unmatched bases: 5. The CDR3 covers 15 residues. Germline V lookup: CDR1 LNHDA, CDR2 SQIVND (reference sequence). The CDR3 DNA reads as TGTGCCAGTAGTAGACAGGGAAACATGAACACTGAAGCTTTCTTT. Protein sequence: CASSRQGNMNTEAFF.

This clone was counted between two and nine times. The V and J genes are TRBV28 and TRBJ1-4; perhaps TRBD1 as D (6 bases). The V gene lost 2 bases and the J gene lost 0 bases, with 7 bases spanning the gap. The CDR3 length is 15 residues. Germline V CDR1 and CDR2: MDHEN, SYDVKM. The CDR3 DNA reads TGTGCCAGCAGTTTAAGGGGGGCAACTAATGAAAAACTGTTTTTT. Translating gives CASSLRGATNEKLFF.

The V and J genes are TRBV6-1 and TRBJ1-2; D is unresolved. CDR3 length: 14 residues. Trimming shortened V by 4 bases and J by 8 bases, and 17 bases separated the two germline ends. From germline, CDR1 is MNHNS and CDR2 SASEGT. CDR3 in amino acids: CASSGSSVGSGYTF. CDR3 sequence (DNA): TGTGCCAGCAGTGGTTCGAGTGTCGGGTCGGGCTACACCTTC.

The V gene is TRBV30, the J gene TRBJ2-4; D is unresolved. CDR3 length: 14 residues. The germline CDR1 and CDR2 sequences are GTSNPN and SVGIG (reference sequence). V lost 0 bases and J 6 bases, leaving 12 bases between the germline ends. The CDR3 DNA reads as TGTGCCTGGAGTGTGCCCAGCAACCTAAACATTCAGTACTTC. It encodes CAWSVPSNLNIQYF. The complete variable domain, with remaining parts taken from reference TRBV30 and TRBJ2-4, reads SQTIHQWPATLVQPVGSPLSLECTVEGTSNPNLYWYRQAAGRGLQLLFYSVGIGQISSEVPQNLSASRPQDRQFILSSKKLLLSDSGFYLCAWSVPSNLNIQYFGAGTRLSVL.